These T cell receptor beta chains were read from a single sample in a study of T cell responses to AZD1222 COVID-19 vaccine. Clones were sequenced by immunoSEQ multiplex PCR, and TCRdb holds only the in-frame ones, with some missing. The sample has 140,000 to 150,000 clones; 85% to 95% are singletons. The sample here was peripheral blood, taken on day 0 of AZD1222 vaccination. Every receptor here comes from an adult in good health. The CDR3 runs from the conserved cysteine through the conserved F or W. Fields, in order: J gene, V gene, clone size, D gene, CDR3 protein, CDR3 DNA. The D gene is left open where the match is weak. A clone size is listed for some rows: how often the clone was seen (once, few, many), or a class if it is expanded.

>TRBJ1-5|TRBV30|NA|TRBD1
CAWSAGTGGLRNQPQHF
TGTGCCTGGAGTGCCGGGACAGGGGGTCTACGGAATCAGCCCCAGCATTTT
>TRBJ1-5|TRBV6-2/TRBV6-3|NA|NA
CASSYSFQPQHF
TGTGCCAGCAGTTACTCGTTTCAGCCCCAGCATTTT
>TRBJ1-2|TRBV6-6|NA|NA
CASSPDNYGYTF
TGTGCCAGCAGCCCCGACAACTATGGCTACACCTTC
>TRBJ1-1|TRBV12-5|NA|TRBD1
CASGSIVTGAGDTEAFF
TGTGCTAGTGGTTCGATCGTGACAGGGGCCGGCGACACTGAAGCTTTCTTT
>TRBJ1-2|TRBV4-1|NA|TRBD1
CASSQRTGAKDGYTF
TGCGCCAGCAGCCAGAGGACAGGAGCCAAGGATGGCTACACCTTC
>TRBJ2-3|TRBV29-1|NA|NA
CSVEQGTDTQYF
TGCAGCGTTGAACAGGGCACAGATACGCAGTATTTT
>TRBJ2-7|TRBV2|NA|TRBD1
CASSIDRGQYEQYF
TGTGCCAGCAGCATCGACAGGGGGCAATACGAGCAGTACTTC
>TRBJ1-2|TRBV11-2|NA|NA
CASSLSQYYGYTF
TGTGCCAGCAGTCTTAGCCAGTACTATGGCTACACCTTC
>TRBJ2-6|TRBV7-9|NA|NA
CASSLGQGLAGANVLTF
TGTGCCAGCAGCTTAGGACAGGGGCTAGCGGGTGCCAACGTCCTGACTTTC
>TRBJ1-5|TRBV9|NA|NA
CASSVDWGGVSNQPQHF
TGTGCCAGCAGCGTAGATTGGGGAGGGGTTAGCAATCAGCCCCAGCATTTT
>TRBJ1-1|TRBV28|once|NA
CASSLGFMNTEAFF
TGTGCCAGCAGTTTGGGCTTCATGAACACTGAAGCTTTCTTT
>TRBJ1-6|TRBV27|NA|NA
CASSLVGDSPLHF
TGTGCCAGCAGTTTAGTCGGAGATTCACCCCTCCACTTT
>TRBJ1-3|TRBV11-3|NA|NA
CASSSQGHSGNTIYF
TGTGCCAGCAGCTCACAGGGCCACTCTGGAAACACCATATATTTT
>TRBJ1-6|TRBV9|NA|NA
CASSVVRGKASGTPLHF
TGTGCCAGCAGCGTAGTTAGGGGTAAAGCAAGTGGTACACCCCTCCACTTT
>TRBJ1-6|TRBV24-1|NA|TRBD1
CATSPPTGIASPLHF
TGTGCCACCAGTCCCCCGACAGGGATAGCATCACCCCTCCACTTT
>TRBJ1-2|TRBV6-1|NA|NA
CASSESYGYTF
TGTGCCAGCAGTGAAAGCTATGGCTACACCTTC
>TRBJ1-5|TRBV30|NA|NA
CAWSFGGGDQPQHF
TGTGCCTGGAGTTTCGGGGGGGGAGATCAGCCCCAGCATTTT
>TRBJ2-7|TRBV7-2|NA|NA
CASSLESPAGLSYEQYF
TGTGCCAGCAGCTTAGAATCCCCAGCGGGTCTTTCCTACGAGCAGTACTTC
>TRBJ1-5|TRBV19|NA|NA
CASSRRGMVQPQHF
TGTGCCAGTAGTAGGCGGGGGATGGTTCAGCCCCAGCATTTT
>TRBJ2-3|TRBV6-5|NA|TRBD1
CASSYRRTGGTDTQYF
TGTGCCAGCAGTTACAGAAGGACAGGGGGCACAGATACGCAGTATTTT
>TRBJ2-1|TRBV3-1/TRBV3-2|NA|NA
CASSQGVRGGYNEQFF
TGTGCCAGCAGCCAAGGAGTCAGGGGCGGTTACAATGAGCAGTTCTTC
>TRBJ2-5|TRBV5-1|once|TRBD2
CASMYSGGETQYF
TGCGCCAGCATGTATAGCGGGGGGGAGACCCAGTACTTC
>TRBJ1-4|TRBV7-9|once|TRBD1
CASSSHITGGAWGKLFF
TGTGCCAGCAGCTCGCATATAACAGGGGGCGCGTGGGGGAAACTGTTTTTT
>TRBJ2-1|TRBV7-9|NA|NA
CASSLGYNEQFF
TGTGCCAGCAGCCTGGGGTACAATGAGCAGTTCTTC
>TRBJ1-1|TRBV19|NA|NA
CASSIDRYTEAFF
TGTGCCAGTAGTATAGACCGATACACTGAAGCTTTCTTT
>TRBJ2-1|TRBV6-5|NA|TRBD1
CASSLTPNDRALF
TGTGCCAGCAGTCTTACCCCAAACGACAGGGCTCTCTTC